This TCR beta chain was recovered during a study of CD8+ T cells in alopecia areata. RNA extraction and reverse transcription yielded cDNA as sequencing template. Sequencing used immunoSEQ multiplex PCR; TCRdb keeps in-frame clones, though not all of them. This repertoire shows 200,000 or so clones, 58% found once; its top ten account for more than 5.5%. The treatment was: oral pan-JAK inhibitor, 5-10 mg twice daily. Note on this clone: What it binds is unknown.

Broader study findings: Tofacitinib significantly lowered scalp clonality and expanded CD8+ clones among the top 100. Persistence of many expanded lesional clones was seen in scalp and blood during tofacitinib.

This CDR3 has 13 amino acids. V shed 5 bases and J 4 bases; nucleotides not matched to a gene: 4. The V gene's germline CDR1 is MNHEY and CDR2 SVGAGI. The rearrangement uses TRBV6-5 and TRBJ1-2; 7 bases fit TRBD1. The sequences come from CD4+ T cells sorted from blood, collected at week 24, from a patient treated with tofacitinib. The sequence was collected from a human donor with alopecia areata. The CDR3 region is CASSRTGTYGYTF. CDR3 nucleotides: TGTGCCAGCAGTCGGACAGGAACCTATGGCTACACCTTC.